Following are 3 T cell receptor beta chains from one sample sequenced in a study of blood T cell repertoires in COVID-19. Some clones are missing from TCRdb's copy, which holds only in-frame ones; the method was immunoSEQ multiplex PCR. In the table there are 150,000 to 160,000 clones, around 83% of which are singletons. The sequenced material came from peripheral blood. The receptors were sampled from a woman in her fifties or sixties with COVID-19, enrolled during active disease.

CDR3 sequence: CASSLLGGGPIWYF. In nucleotides, the CDR3 is TGCGCCAGCAGCTTGCTAGGGGGGGGGCCGATTTGGTACTTC. The chain combines TRBV5-1 with TRBJ2-5; possibly TRBD2 for D (7 bases). The CDR3 has 14 amino acids. Germline CDR1 is SGHRS and CDR2 is YFSETQ. V lost 1 base and J lost 13, with 20 bases in between.

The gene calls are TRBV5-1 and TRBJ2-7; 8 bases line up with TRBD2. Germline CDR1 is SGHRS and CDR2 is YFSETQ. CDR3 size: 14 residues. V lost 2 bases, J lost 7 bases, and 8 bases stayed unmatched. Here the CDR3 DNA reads TGCGCCAGCAGCTTCGTACCGGGCGGGGGGGAGCAGTACTTC. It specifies CASSFVPGGGEQYF. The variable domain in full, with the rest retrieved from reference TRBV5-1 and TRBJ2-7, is KAGVTQTPRYLIKTRGQQVTLSCSPISGHRSVSWYQQTPGQGLQFLFEYFSETQRNKGNFPGRFSGRQFSNSRSEMNVSTLELGDSALYLCASSFVPGGGEQYFGPGTRLTVT.

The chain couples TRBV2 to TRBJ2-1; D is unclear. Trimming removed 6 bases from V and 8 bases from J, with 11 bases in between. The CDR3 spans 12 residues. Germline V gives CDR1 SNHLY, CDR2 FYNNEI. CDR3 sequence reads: CASSVVGDEQFF. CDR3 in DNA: TGTGCCAGCAGCGTCGTCGGAGATGAGCAGTTCTTC.